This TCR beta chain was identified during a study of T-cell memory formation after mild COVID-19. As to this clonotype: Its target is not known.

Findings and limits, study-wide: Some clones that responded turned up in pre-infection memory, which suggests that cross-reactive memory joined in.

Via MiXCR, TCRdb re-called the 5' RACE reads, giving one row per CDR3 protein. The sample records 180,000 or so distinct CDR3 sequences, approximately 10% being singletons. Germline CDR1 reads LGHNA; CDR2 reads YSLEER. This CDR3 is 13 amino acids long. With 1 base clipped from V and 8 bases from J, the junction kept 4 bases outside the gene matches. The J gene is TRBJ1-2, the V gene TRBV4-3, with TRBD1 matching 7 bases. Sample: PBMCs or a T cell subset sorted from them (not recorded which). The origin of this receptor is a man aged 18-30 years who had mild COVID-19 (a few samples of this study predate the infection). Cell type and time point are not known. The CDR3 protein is CASSQGGDRGYTF. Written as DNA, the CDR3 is TGCGCCAGCAGCCAAGGAGGGGACAGAGGCTACACCTTC.